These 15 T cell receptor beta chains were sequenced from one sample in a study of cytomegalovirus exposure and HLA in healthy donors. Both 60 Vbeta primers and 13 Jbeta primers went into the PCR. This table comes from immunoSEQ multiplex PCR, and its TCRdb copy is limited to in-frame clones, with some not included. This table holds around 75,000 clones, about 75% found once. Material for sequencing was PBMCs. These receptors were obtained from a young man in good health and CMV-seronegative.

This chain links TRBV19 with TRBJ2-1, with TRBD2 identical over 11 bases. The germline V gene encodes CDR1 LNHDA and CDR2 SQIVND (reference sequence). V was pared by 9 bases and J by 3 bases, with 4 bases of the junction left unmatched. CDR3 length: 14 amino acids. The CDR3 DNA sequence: TGTGCCAGCAGACTAGCGGGATACTACAATGAGCAGTTCTTC. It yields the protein CASRLAGYYNEQFF. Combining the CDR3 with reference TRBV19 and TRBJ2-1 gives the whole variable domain DGGITQSPKYLFRKEGQNVTLSCEQNLNHDAMYWYRQDPGQGLRLIYYSQIVNDFQKGDIAEGYSVSREKKESFPLTVTSAQKNPTAFYLCASRLAGYYNEQFFGPGTRLTVL.

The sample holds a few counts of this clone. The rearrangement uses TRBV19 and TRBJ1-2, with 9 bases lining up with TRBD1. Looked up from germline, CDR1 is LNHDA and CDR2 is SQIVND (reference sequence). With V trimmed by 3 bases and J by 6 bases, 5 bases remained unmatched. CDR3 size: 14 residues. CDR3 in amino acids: CASSIGQGTNGYTF. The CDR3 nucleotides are TGTGCCAGTAGTATTGGACAGGGGACGAATGGCTACACCTTC.

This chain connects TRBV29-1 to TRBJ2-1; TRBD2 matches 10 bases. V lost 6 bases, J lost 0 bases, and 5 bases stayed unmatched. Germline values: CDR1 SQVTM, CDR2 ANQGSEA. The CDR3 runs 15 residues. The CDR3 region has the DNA TGCAGCGTGAGAGCGGGGGGGAGCTCCTACAATGAGCAGTTCTTC. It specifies CSVRAGGSSYNEQFF.

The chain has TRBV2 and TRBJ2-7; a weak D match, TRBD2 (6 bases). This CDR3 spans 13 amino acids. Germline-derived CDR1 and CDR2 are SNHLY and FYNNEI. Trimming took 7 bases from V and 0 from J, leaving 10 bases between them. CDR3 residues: CASTGGDSYEQYF. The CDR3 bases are TGTGCCAGCACCGGAGGGGACTCCTACGAGCAGTACTTC.

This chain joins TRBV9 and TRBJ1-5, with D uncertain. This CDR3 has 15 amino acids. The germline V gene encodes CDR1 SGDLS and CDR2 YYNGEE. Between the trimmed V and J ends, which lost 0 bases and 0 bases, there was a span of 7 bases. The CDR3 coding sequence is TGTGCCAGCAGCGTAGGGTCAGGTAGCAATCAGCCCCAGCATTTT. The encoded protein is CASSVGSGSNQPQHF.

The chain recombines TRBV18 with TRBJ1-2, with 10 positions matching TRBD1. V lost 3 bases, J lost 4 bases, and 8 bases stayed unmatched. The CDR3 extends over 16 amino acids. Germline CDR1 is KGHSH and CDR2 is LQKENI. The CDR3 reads CASSPSRQGATYGYTF. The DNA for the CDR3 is TGTGCCAGCTCACCCTCAAGACAGGGGGCGACCTATGGCTACACCTTC.

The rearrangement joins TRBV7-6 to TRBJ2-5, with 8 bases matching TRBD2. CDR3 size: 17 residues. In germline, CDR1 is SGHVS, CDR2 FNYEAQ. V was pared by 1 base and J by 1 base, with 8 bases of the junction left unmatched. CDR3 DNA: TGTGCCAGCAGCTTAGATCGGGAGCGGGGGCGCCAAGAGACCCAGTACTTC. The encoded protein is CASSLDRERGRQETQYF.

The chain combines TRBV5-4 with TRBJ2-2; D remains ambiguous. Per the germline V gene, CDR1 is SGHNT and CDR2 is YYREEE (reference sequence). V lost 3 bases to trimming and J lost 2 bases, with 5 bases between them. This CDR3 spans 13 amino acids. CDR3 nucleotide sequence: TGTGCCAGCAGCTCAGATAACACCGGGGAGCTGTTTTTT. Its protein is CASSSDNTGELFF.

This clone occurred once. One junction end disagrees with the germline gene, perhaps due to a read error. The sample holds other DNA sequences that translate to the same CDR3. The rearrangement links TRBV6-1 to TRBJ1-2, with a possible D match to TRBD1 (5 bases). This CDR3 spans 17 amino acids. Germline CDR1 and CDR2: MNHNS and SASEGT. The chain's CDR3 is CASSEGVGTRINYGYTF. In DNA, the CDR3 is TGTGCCAGCAGCGAAGGGGTGGGCACCAGAATTAACTATGGCTACACCTTC.

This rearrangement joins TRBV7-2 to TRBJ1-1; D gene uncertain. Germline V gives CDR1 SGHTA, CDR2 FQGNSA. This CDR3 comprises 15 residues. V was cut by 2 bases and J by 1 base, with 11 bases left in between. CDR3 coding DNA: TGTGCCAGCAGCTTAAATCCAGGAAAGAACACTGAAGCTTTCTTT. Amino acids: CASSLNPGKNTEAFF.

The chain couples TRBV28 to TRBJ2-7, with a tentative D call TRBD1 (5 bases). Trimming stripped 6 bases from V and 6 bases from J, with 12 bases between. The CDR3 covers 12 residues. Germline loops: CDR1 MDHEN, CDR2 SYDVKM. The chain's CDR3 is CASSPNQGEQYV. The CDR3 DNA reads TGTGCCAGCAGCCCTAACCAGGGCGAGCAGTACGTC.

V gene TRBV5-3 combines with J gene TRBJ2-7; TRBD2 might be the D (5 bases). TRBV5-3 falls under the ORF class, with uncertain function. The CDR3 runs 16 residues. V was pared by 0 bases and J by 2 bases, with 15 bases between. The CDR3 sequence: CARSLVPTSFTYEQYF. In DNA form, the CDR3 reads TGTGCCAGAAGCTTGGTCCCCACTAGTTTTACCTACGAGCAGTACTTC.

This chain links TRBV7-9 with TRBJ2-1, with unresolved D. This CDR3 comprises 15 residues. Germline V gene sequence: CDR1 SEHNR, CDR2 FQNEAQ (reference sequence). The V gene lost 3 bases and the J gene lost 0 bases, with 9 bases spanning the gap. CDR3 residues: CASSFEALSYNEQFF. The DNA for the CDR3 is TGTGCCAGCAGCTTTGAGGCCCTCTCCTACAATGAGCAGTTCTTC.

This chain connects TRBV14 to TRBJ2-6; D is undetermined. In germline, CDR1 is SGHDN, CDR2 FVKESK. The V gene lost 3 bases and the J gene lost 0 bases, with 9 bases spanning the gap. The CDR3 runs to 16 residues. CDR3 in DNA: TGTGCCAGCAGCCACCGGGTGGGCTCTGGGGCCAACGTCCTGACTTTC. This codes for CASSHRVGSGANVLTF.

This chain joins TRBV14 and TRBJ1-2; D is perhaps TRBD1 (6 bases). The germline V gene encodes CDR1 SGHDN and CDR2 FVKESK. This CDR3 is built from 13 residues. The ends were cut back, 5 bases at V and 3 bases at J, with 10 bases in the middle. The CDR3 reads CASSVGQYYGYTF. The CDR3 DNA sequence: TGTGCCAGCAGCGTCGGACAGTACTATGGCTACACCTTC. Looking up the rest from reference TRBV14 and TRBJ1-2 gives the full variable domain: EAGVTQFPSHSVIEKGQTVTLRCDPISGHDNLYWYRRVMGKEIKFLLHFVKESKQDESGMPNNRFLAERTGGTYSTLKVQPAELEDSGVYFCASSVGQYYGYTFGSGTRLTVV.